The rows below give T cell receptor beta chains drawn from one sample of a study of cytomegalovirus exposure and HLA in healthy donors. Measured with immunoSEQ multiplex PCR; TCRdb has only the in-frame clones, and not every one. The sample consists of approximately 160,000 clones, 68% of them appearing once. Sample: PBMCs. These receptors were collected from a man in his fifties in good health and CMV-seronegative. Each CDR3 is given with its conserved first and last residue. The order of the fields is V gene, clone size, CDR3 length, D gene, J gene, CDR3 protein, CDR3 DNA. D genes are given only for firm matches. The size of a clone is reported for some rows only, either as once, few or many, or as a class for expanded clones.

v_gene: TRBV5-1
abundance: few
len: 14
d_gene: NA
j_gene: TRBJ1-1
CDR3aa: CASSLQGLDTEAFF
CDR3nt: TGCGCCAGCAGCTTGCAGGGTTTGGACACTGAAGCTTTCTTT

v_gene: TRBV6-5
abundance: NA
len: 16
d_gene: TRBD1
j_gene: TRBJ2-7
CDR3aa: CASSYSWTGGNYEQYF
CDR3nt: TGTGCCAGCAGCTACTCCTGGACAGGGGGGAACTACGAGCAGTACTTC

v_gene: TRBV5-1
abundance: NA
len: 16
d_gene: TRBD2
j_gene: TRBJ2-3
CDR3aa: CASSFESGGATDTQYF
CDR3nt: TGCGCCAGCAGCTTTGAAAGCGGGGGAGCCACAGATACGCAGTATTTT

v_gene: TRBV7-2
abundance: NA
len: 17
d_gene: TRBD1
j_gene: TRBJ1-1
CDR3aa: CASSLVATGGLRTEAFF
CDR3nt: TGTGCCAGCAGCTTAGTAGCGACAGGGGGCTTGAGAACTGAAGCTTTCTTT

v_gene: TRBV27
abundance: once
len: 15
d_gene: NA
j_gene: TRBJ1-2
CDR3aa: CASSPRLLGAYGYTF
CDR3nt: TGTGCCAGCAGTCCAAGACTTTTAGGGGCTTATGGCTACACCTTC

v_gene: TRBV2
abundance: NA
len: 15
d_gene: TRBD2
j_gene: TRBJ2-1
CDR3aa: CASSPGLAGEDEQFF
CDR3nt: TGTGCCAGCAGCCCCGGACTAGCGGGGGAAGATGAGCAGTTCTTC

v_gene: TRBV19
abundance: once
len: 16
d_gene: TRBD1
j_gene: TRBJ2-5
CDR3aa: CASRPGQGSPGETQYF
CDR3nt: TGTGCCAGTAGGCCGGGACAGGGGAGCCCGGGAGAGACCCAGTACTTC

v_gene: TRBV7-9
abundance: NA
len: 18
d_gene: TRBD2
j_gene: TRBJ2-3
CDR3aa: CASSSREGGGAYTDTQYF
CDR3nt: TGTGCCAGCAGCTCGAGGGAGGGTGGAGGGGCCTACACAGATACGCAGTATTTT

v_gene: TRBV2
abundance: NA
len: 14
d_gene: NA
j_gene: TRBJ2-7
CDR3aa: CASSLLDSTYEQYF
CDR3nt: TGTGCCAGCAGTTTATTGGACAGCACCTACGAGCAGTACTTC

v_gene: TRBV2
abundance: NA
len: 16
d_gene: NA
j_gene: TRBJ2-1
CDR3aa: CASSEESGYNRNEQFF
CDR3nt: TGTGCCAGCAGTGAAGAGTCAGGCTATAATAGGAATGAGCAGTTCTTC

v_gene: TRBV7-9
abundance: few
len: 18
d_gene: TRBD1
j_gene: TRBJ1-6
CDR3aa: CASSLGTGGLRNNSPLHF
CDR3nt: TGTGCCAGCAGCCTCGGGACAGGGGGCTTGAGAAATAATTCACCCCTCCACTTT

v_gene: TRBV28
abundance: NA
len: 13
d_gene: NA
j_gene: TRBJ1-2
CDR3aa: CASTRGLIYGYTF
CDR3nt: TGTGCCAGCACCCGAGGACTGATCTATGGCTACACCTTC

v_gene: TRBV7-2
abundance: NA
len: 14
d_gene: NA
j_gene: TRBJ1-4
CDR3aa: CASSFGRRNEKLFF
CDR3nt: TGTGCCAGCAGCTTCGGGAGGAGAAACGAAAAACTGTTTTTT

v_gene: TRBV6-4
abundance: NA
len: 14
d_gene: TRBD1
j_gene: TRBJ1-2
CDR3aa: CASSDRQGSDGYTF
CDR3nt: TGTGCCAGCAGTGACCGACAGGGATCGGATGGCTACACCTTC

v_gene: TRBV15
abundance: NA
len: 16
d_gene: NA
j_gene: TRBJ2-6
CDR3aa: CATSRDLRAGANVLTF
CDR3nt: TGTGCCACCAGCAGAGATCTCCGGGCTGGGGCCAACGTCCTGACTTTC

v_gene: TRBV27
abundance: NA
len: 12
d_gene: NA
j_gene: TRBJ1-1
CDR3aa: CASSLRGTEAFF
CDR3nt: TGTGCCAGCAGTTTAAGGGGCACTGAAGCTTTCTTT

v_gene: TRBV11-2
abundance: NA
len: 16
d_gene: TRBD2
j_gene: TRBJ2-1
CDR3aa: CASSLGSSGVGNEQFF
CDR3nt: TGTGCCAGCAGCTTAGGATCTAGCGGGGTTGGAAATGAGCAGTTCTTC

v_gene: TRBV6-5
abundance: few
len: 16
d_gene: NA
j_gene: TRBJ1-6
CDR3aa: CASSYSPSSYNSPLHF
CDR3nt: TGTGCCAGCAGTTACAGCCCTAGCTCCTATAATTCACCCCTCCACTTT

v_gene: TRBV18
abundance: NA
len: 15
d_gene: TRBD1
j_gene: TRBJ1-3
CDR3aa: CASSPEDRSGNTIYF
CDR3nt: TGTGCCAGCTCACCAGAGGACAGGTCTGGAAACACCATATATTTT

v_gene: TRBV6-5
abundance: few
len: 14
d_gene: TRBD1
j_gene: TRBJ1-2
CDR3aa: CASSNSGQGVGYTF
CDR3nt: TGTGCCAGCAGTAACTCCGGACAGGGTGTTGGCTACACCTTC

v_gene: TRBV7-2
abundance: NA
len: 15
d_gene: TRBD1
j_gene: TRBJ1-4
CDR3aa: CASSLRTGGNEKLFF
CDR3nt: TGTGCCAGCAGCTTAAGGACAGGGGGTAATGAAAAACTGTTTTTT

v_gene: TRBV27
abundance: NA
len: 15
d_gene: TRBD1
j_gene: TRBJ1-2
CDR3aa: CASSRSRQGTDGYTF
CDR3nt: TGTGCCAGCAGTAGAAGTAGACAGGGGACTGATGGCTACACCTTC

v_gene: TRBV5-1
abundance: NA
len: 15
d_gene: NA
j_gene: TRBJ1-4
CDR3aa: CASSLQAREGEKLFF
CDR3nt: TGCGCCAGCAGCTTGCAAGCCAGGGAGGGAGAAAAACTGTTTTTT

v_gene: TRBV28
abundance: NA
len: 17
d_gene: TRBD1
j_gene: TRBJ1-5
CDR3aa: CASRGTASPLSGQPQHF
CDR3nt: TGTGCCAGCAGAGGGACAGCCAGCCCTTTGTCAGGGCAGCCCCAGCATTTT

v_gene: TRBV25-1
abundance: NA
len: 15
d_gene: TRBD2
j_gene: TRBJ2-1
CDR3aa: CASSVSGGPYNEQFF
CDR3nt: TGTGCCAGCAGTGTTAGCGGGGGACCATACAATGAGCAGTTCTTC

v_gene: TRBV11-2
abundance: NA
len: 15
d_gene: NA
j_gene: TRBJ1-4
CDR3aa: CASSRGYSTNEKLFF
CDR3nt: TGTGCCAGCAGCAGAGGTTACTCAACTAATGAAAAACTGTTTTTT

v_gene: TRBV28
abundance: NA
len: 16
d_gene: NA
j_gene: TRBJ2-2
CDR3aa: CASRLLGGGNTGELFF
CDR3nt: TGTGCCAGCAGGCTCCTAGGGGGGGGGAACACCGGGGAGCTGTTTTTT

v_gene: TRBV2
abundance: NA
len: 14
d_gene: NA
j_gene: TRBJ1-1
CDR3aa: CASITEGWNTEAFF
CDR3nt: TGTGCCAGCATCACAGAGGGCTGGAACACTGAAGCTTTCTTT

v_gene: TRBV2
abundance: few
len: 13
d_gene: NA
j_gene: TRBJ1-2
CDR3aa: CASSDSVNYGYTF
CDR3nt: TGTGCCAGCAGTGACAGTGTAAACTATGGCTACACCTTC

v_gene: TRBV4-1
abundance: once
len: 18
d_gene: TRBD2
j_gene: TRBJ2-2
CDR3aa: CASSQLSGGRGNTGELFF
CDR3nt: TGCGCCAGCAGCCAACTTAGCGGGGGGCGTGGGAACACCGGGGAGCTGTTTTTT

v_gene: TRBV11-2
abundance: NA
len: 15
d_gene: TRBD1
j_gene: TRBJ2-7
CDR3aa: CASSLGWTGGYEQYF
CDR3nt: TGTGCCAGCAGCTTAGGGTGGACAGGGGGCTACGAGCAGTACTTC